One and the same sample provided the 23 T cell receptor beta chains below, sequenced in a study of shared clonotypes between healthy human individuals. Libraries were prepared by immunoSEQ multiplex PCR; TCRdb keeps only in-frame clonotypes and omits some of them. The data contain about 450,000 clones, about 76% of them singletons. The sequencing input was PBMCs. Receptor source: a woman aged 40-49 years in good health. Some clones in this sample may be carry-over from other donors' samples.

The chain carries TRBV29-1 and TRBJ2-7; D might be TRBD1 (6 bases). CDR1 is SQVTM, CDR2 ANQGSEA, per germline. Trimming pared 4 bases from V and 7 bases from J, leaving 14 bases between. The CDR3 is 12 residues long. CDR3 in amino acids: CSVALGAGEQYF. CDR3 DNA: TGCAGCGTTGCTCTGGGGGCCGGGGAGCAGTACTTC.

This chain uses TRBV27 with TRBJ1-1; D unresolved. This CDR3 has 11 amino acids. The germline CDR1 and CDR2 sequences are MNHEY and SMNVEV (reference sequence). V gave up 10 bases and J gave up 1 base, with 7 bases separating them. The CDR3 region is CATSWNTEAFF. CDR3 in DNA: TGTGCCACCTCCTGGAACACTGAAGCTTTCTTT.

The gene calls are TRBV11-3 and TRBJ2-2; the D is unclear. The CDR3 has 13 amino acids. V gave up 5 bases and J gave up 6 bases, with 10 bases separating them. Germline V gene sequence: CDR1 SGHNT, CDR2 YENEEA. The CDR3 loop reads CASSTNRAGELFF. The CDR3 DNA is TGTGCCAGCAGCACTAACCGAGCCGGGGAGCTGTTTTTT. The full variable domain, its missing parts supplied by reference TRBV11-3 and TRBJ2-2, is EAGVVQSPRYKIIEKKQPVAFWCNPISGHNTLYWYLQNLGQGPELLIRYENEEAVDDSQLPKDRFSAERLKGVDSTLKIQPAELGDSAVYLCASSTNRAGELFFGEGSRLTVL.

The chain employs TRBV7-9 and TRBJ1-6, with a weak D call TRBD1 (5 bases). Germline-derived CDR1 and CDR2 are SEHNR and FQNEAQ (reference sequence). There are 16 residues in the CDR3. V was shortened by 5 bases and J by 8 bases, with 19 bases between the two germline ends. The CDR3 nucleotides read TGTGCCAGCAGCCTAGTCGATGGGACTGGAGATTCACCCCTCCACTTT. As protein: CASSLVDGTGDSPLHF.

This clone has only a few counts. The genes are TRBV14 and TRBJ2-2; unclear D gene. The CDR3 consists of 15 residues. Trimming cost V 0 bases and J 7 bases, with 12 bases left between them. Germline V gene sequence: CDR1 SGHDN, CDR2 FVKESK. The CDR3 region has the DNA TGTGCCAGCAGCCAAGACCAGCCTTTGGGCGGGGAGCTGTTTTTT. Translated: CASSQDQPLGGELFF. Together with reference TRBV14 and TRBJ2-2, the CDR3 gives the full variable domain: EAGVTQFPSHSVIEKGQTVTLRCDPISGHDNLYWYRRVMGKEIKFLLHFVKESKQDESGMPNNRFLAERTGGTYSTLKVQPAELEDSGVYFCASSQDQPLGGELFFGEGSRLTVL.

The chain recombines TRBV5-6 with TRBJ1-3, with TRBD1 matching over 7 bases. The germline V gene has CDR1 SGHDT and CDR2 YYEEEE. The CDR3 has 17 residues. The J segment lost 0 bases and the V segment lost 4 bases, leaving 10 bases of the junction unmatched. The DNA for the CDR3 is TGTGCCAGCAGCGTACAGGGGAGGTCACTCTCTGGAAACACCATATATTTT. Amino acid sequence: CASSVQGRSLSGNTIYF.

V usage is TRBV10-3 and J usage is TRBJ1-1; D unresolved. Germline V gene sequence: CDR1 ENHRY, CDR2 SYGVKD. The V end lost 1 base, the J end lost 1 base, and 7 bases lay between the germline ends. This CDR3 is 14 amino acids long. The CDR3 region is CAISEWEKNTEAFF. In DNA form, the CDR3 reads TGTGCCATCAGTGAGTGGGAGAAGAACACTGAAGCTTTCTTT.

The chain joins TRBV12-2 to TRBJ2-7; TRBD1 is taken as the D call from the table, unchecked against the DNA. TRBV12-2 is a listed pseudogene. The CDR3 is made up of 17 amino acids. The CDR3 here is CASRLPGQTYSSYEQYF. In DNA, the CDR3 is TGTGCAAGTCGCTTGCCGGGACAGACTTACAGCTCCTACGAGCAGTACTTC.

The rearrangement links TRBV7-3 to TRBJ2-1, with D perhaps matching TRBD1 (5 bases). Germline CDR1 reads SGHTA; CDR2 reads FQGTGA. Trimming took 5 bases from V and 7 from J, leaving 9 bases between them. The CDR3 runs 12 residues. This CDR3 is CASSPRQNEQFF. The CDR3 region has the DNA TGTGCCAGCAGCCCCCGACAGAATGAGCAGTTCTTC.

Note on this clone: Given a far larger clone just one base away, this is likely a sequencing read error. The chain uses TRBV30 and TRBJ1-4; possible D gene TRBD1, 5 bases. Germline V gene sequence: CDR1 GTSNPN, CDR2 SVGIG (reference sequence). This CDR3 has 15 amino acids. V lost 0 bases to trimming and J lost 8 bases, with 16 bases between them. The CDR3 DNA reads TGTGCCTGGAGTGTACTCAGGGTGAGGGGCGAAAAACTGTTTTTT. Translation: CAWSVLRVRGEKLFF. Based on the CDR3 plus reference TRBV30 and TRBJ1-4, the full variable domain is SQTIHQWPATLVQPVGSPLSLECTVEGTSNPNLYWYRQAAGRGLQLLFYSVGIGQISSEVPQNLSASRPQDRQFILSSKKLLLSDSGFYLCAWSVLRVRGEKLFFGSGTQLSVL.

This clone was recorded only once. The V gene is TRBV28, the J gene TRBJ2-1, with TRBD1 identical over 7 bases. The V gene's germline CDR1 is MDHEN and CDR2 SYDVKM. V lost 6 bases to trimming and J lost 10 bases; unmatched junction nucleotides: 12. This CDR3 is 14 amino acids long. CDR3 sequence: CASSPGQSAGEQFF. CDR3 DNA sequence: TGTGCCAGCAGCCCGGGACAGAGTGCCGGAGAGCAGTTCTTC.

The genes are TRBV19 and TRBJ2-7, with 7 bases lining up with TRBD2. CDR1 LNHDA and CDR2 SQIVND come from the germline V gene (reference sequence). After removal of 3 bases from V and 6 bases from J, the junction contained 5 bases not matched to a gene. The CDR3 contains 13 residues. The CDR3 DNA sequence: TGTGCCAGTAGTATCCAGCGGGATACCGAGCAGTACTTC. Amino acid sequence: CASSIQRDTEQYF.

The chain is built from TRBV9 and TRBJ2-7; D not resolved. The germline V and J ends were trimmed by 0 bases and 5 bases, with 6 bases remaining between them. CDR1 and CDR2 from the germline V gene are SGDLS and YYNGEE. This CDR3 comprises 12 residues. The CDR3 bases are TGTGCCAGCAGCGTAGATGCGGACGAGCAGTACTTC. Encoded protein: CASSVDADEQYF.

CDR3 in amino acids: CASSLPVPPLHF. The CDR3 nucleotides are TGTGCCAGCAGTTTGCCCGTTCCACCCCTCCACTTT. V is TRBV28 and J is TRBJ1-6; no reliable D call. The V end lost 3 bases, the J end lost 11 bases, and 8 bases lay between the germline ends. CDR3 length: 12 amino acids. The germline V gene encodes CDR1 MDHEN and CDR2 SYDVKM.

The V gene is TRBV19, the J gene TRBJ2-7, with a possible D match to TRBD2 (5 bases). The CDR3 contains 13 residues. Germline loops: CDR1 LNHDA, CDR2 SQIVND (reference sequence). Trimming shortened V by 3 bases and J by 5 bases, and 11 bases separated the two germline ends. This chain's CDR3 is CASSILASNEQYF. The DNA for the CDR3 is TGTGCCAGTAGTATTCTCGCTAGCAACGAGCAGTACTTC.

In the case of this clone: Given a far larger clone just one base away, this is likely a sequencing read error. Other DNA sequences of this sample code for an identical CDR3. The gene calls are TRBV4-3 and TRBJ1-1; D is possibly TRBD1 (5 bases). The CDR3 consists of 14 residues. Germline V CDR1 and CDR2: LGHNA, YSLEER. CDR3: CASSPQGSTTEAFF. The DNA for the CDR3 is TGCGCCAGCAGCCCCCAGGGTAGTACCACTGAAGCTTTCTTC.

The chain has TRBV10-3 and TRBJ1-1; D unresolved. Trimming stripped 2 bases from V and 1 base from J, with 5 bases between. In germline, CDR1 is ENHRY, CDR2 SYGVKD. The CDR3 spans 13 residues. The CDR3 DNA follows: TGTGCCATCAGTGAGACCGGGAACACTGAAGCTTTCTTT. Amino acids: CAISETGNTEAFF.

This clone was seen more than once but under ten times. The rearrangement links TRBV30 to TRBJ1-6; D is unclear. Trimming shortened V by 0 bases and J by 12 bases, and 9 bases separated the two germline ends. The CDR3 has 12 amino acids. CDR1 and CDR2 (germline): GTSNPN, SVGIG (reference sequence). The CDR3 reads CAWSVGSGPLHF. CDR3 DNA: TGTGCCTGGAGTGTGGGCAGCGGACCCCTCCACTTT.

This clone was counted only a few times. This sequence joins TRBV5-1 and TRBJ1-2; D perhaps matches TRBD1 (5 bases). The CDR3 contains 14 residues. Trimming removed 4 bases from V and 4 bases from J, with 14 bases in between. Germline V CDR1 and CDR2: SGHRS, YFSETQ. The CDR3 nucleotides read TGCGCCAGCAGCCAGGACGGGACCGGCTATGGCTACACCTTC. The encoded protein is CASSQDGTGYGYTF.

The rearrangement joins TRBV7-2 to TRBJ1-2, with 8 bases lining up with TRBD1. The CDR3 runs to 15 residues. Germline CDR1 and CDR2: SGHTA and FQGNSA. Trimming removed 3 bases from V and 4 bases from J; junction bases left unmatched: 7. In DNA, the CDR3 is TGTGCCAGCAGCTTTACGCAGGGGGCGACCTATGGCTACACCTTC. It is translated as CASSFTQGATYGYTF.

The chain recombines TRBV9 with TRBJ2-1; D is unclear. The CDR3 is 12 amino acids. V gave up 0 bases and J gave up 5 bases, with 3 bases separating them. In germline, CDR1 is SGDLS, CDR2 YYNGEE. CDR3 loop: CASSVANNEQFF. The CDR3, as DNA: TGTGCCAGCAGCGTAGCGAACAATGAGCAGTTCTTC.

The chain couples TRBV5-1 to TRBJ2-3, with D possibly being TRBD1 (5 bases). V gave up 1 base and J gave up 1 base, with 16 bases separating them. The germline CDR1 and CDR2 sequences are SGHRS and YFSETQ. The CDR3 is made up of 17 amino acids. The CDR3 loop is CASSLSPQGQGTDTQYF. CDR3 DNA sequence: TGCGCCAGCAGCTTGTCTCCCCAGGGTCAGGGCACAGATACGCAGTATTTT.

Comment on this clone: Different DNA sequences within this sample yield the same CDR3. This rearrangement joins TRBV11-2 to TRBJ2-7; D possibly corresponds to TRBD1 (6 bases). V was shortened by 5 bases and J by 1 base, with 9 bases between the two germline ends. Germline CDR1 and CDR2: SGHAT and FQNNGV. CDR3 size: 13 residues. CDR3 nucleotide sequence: TGTGCCAGCAGCCTCGGACAGTCCTACGAGCAGTACTTC. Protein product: CASSLGQSYEQYF.